Following are 12 T cell receptor beta chains from one sample sequenced in a study of T-cell memory formation after mild COVID-19. One entry per CDR3 protein results from TCRdb running MiXCR on the 5' RACE reads. Here the sample spans roughly 500,000 distinct CDR3 sequences, around 20% being singletons. Sequences were obtained from PBMCs or a T cell subset sorted from them (not recorded which). These receptors all stem from an adult woman who had mild COVID-19 (a few samples of this study predate the infection). Cell type and time point are not known.

In its sample, this clonotype was seen a few times. The V gene is TRBV12-3 or TRBV12-4, the J gene TRBJ1-6; TRBD1 might be the D (6 bases). V lost 2 bases, J lost 2 bases, and 7 bases lay in between. The length of the CDR3 is 15 residues. CDR3 loop: CASSLSGAYNSPLHF. CDR3 coding DNA: TGTGCCAGCAGTTTATCAGGGGCCTATAATTCACCCCTCCACTTT.

The V call is TRBV7-9, the J call TRBJ2-7; TRBD2 aligns across 7 bases. V gave up 5 bases and J gave up 4 bases; unmatched junction bases: 5. The CDR3 loop spans 13 amino acids. Looked up from germline, CDR1 is SEHNR and CDR2 is FQNEAQ (reference sequence). The DNA for the CDR3 is TGTGCCAGCAGCCGACTAGCCCCGTACGAGCAGTACTTC. Translation: CASSRLAPYEQYF.

The chain couples TRBV5-6 to TRBJ2-2; D unresolved. The CDR3 is 14 amino acids. From germline, CDR1 is SGHDT and CDR2 YYEEEE. V lost 2 bases, J lost 4 bases, and 9 bases lay in between. Here the CDR3 reads CASSFIEPTGELFF. CDR3 coding DNA: TGTGCCAGCAGCTTTATTGAGCCCACCGGGGAGCTGTTTTTT. The variable domain in full, with the rest retrieved from reference TRBV5-6 and TRBJ2-2, is DAGVTQSPTHLIKTRGQQVTLRCSPKSGHDTVSWYQQALGQGPQFIFQYYEEEERQRGNFPDRFSGHQFPNYSSELNVNALLLGDSALYLCASSFIEPTGELFFGEGSRLTVL.

This clonotype was counted between two and nine times. The genes are TRBV7-2 and TRBJ1-3; D uncertain. Trimming stripped 2 bases from V and 0 bases from J, with 8 bases between. CDR3 length: 15 amino acids. Per germline, CDR1 SGHTA and CDR2 FQGNSA. The CDR3 DNA reads as TGTGCCAGCAGCTTATCCGGGCACTCTGGAAACACCATATATTTT. Translating gives CASSLSGHSGNTIYF.

This chain links TRBV24-1 with TRBJ1-1; D remains ambiguous. This CDR3 spans 14 amino acids. Per germline, CDR1 KGHDR and CDR2 SFDVKD. Trimming pared 2 bases from V and 11 bases from J, leaving 17 bases between. The DNA for the CDR3 is TGTGCCACCAGTGATTCTCGACGGACCTTGGGGGCTTTCTTT. Translating gives CATSDSRRTLGAFF.

This clonotype was detected many times. V and J are TRBV12-3 or TRBV12-4 and TRBJ1-5, with 8 bases aligning to TRBD1. This CDR3 comprises 13 residues. CDR3 amino acids: CATQGAHNQPQHF. In DNA form, the CDR3 reads TGTGCTACTCAGGGGGCACACAATCAGCCCCAGCATTTT.

This clonotype was observed a handful of times. The chain joins TRBV20-1 to TRBJ2-7; 7 bases match TRBD2. CDR1 and CDR2 from the germline V gene are DFQATT and SNEGSKA (reference sequence). The CDR3 runs to 15 residues. Trimming took 1 base from V and 6 from J; bases not matched to a gene: 12. CDR3: CSARVPASGAGEQYF. DNA of the CDR3: TGCAGTGCTAGAGTGCCCGCTAGCGGTGCGGGCGAGCAGTACTTC.

The chain is built from TRBV20-1 and TRBJ1-3, with unresolved D. Trimming pared 3 bases from V and 4 bases from J, leaving 7 bases between. The CDR3 spans 12 residues. Germline loops: CDR1 DFQATT, CDR2 SNEGSKA (reference sequence). CDR3 residues: CSARVQGNTIYF. As DNA, the CDR3 is TGCAGTGCTAGGGTCCAGGGAAACACCATATATTTT.

The chain joins TRBV7-9 to TRBJ2-7; the match to TRBD1 covers 7 bases. The CDR3 has 14 amino acids. In germline, CDR1 is SEHNR, CDR2 FQNEAQ (reference sequence). J gave up 5 bases and V 3 bases, and 7 bases lay outside the gene matches. The CDR3 here is CASSFGQEFNEQYF. The CDR3 region has the DNA TGTGCCAGCAGCTTTGGACAGGAGTTCAACGAGCAGTACTTC.

V and J are TRBV5-1 and TRBJ2-5, with D possibly called TRBD1 or TRBD2 (5 bases each). CDR1 and CDR2 (germline): SGHRS, YFSETQ. The CDR3 extends over 15 amino acids. V lost 0 bases and J 1 base, leaving 10 bases between the germline ends. The DNA for the CDR3 is TGCGCCAGCAGCTTGGGTATGGGGACCCAAGAGACCCAGTACTTC. Translation: CASSLGMGTQETQYF.

The J gene is TRBJ2-4, the V gene TRBV20-1; D remains unclear. The germline CDR1 and CDR2 sequences are DFQATT and SNEGSKA (reference sequence). The CDR3 is 13 residues long. Trimming stripped 3 bases from V and 0 bases from J, with 6 bases between. Here the CDR3 reads CSASTVAKNIQYF. CDR3 in DNA: TGCAGTGCTAGCACGGTAGCCAAAAACATTCAGTACTTC.

This clonotype was counted ten times or more. V gene TRBV5-5 combines with J gene TRBJ2-7; TRBD1 is a possible D gene (5 bases). There are 13 residues in the CDR3. Trimming took off 6 bases at V and 2 bases at J, with 12 bases between the two ends. Per germline, CDR1 SGHKS and CDR2 YYEKEE (reference sequence). The CDR3 reads CASKVQATYEQYF. CDR3 DNA sequence: TGTGCCAGCAAGGTACAGGCCACCTACGAGCAGTACTTC.